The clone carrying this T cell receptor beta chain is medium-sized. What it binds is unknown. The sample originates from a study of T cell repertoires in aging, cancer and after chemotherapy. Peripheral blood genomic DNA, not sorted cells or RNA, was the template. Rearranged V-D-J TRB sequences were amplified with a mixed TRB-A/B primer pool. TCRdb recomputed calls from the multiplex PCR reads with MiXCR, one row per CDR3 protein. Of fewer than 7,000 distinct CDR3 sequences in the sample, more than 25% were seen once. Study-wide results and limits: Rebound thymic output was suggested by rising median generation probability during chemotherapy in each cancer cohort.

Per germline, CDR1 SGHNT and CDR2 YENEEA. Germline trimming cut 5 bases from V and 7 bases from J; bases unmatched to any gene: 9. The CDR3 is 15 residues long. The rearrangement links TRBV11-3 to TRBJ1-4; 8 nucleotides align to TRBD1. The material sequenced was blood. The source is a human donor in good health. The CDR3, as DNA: TGTGCCAGCAGCGCAACCGGGACAGGCATTGAAAAACTGTTTTTT. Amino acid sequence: CASSATGTGIEKLFF.